This T cell receptor (beta chain) derives from a study of neurological immune-mediated disorders. The study built unsorted libraries from 2 million PBMCs kept at -80 C. Trimming left V 8 bases short and J 6 bases short, with 9 bases between. The CDR3 extends over 10 amino acids. CDR1 is DFQATT, CDR2 SNEGSKA, per germline (reference sequence). This clonotype was observed many times. Its antigen is undetermined. Points from the study as a whole: No CDR3 amino acid sequences were shared by expanded clones across subjects, suggesting private repertoires in all groups. No link was found between any clinical or MRI feature and the multiple sclerosis repertoire cluster.

As for the cDNA, it was generated by 5'RACE with 10-nucleotide random UMIs. From the 5' RACE reads, TCRdb called clonotypes with MiXCR, one entry per CDR3 protein. The data contain 50,000 to 80,000 distinct CDR3 sequences, nearly 3.5% of them singletons. The origin of this receptor is a man aged 35 to 55 with multiple sclerosis. The J gene is TRBJ2-3, the V gene TRBV20-1, with D unclear. What was sequenced was PBMCs. CDR3 DNA sequence: TGCAGTACGATGGGGGATACGCAGTATTTT. This sequence encodes CSTMGDTQYF.